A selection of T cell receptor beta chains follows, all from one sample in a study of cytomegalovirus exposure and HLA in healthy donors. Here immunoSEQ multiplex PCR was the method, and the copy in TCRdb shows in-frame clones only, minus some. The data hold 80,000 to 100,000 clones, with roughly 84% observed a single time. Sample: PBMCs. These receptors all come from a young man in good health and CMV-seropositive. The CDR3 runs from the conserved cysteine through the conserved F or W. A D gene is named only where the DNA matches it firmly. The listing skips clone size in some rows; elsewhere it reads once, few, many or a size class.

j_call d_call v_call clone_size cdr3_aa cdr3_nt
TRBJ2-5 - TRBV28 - CASSFGAATQYF TGTGCCAGCAGTTTTGGGGCCGCGACCCAGTACTTC
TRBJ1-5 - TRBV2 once CASNTLNNQPQHF TGTGCCAGTAATACGCTAAACAATCAGCCCCAGCATTTT
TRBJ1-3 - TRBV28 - CASSLFRGPTRNTIYF TGTGCCAGCAGTTTATTTCGCGGCCCCACGAGGAACACCATATATTTT
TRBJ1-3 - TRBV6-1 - CASSDTGFGNTIYF TGTGCCAGCAGTGACACGGGATTTGGAAACACCATATATTTT
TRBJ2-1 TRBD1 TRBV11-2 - CASSLGDRRTSSYNEQFF TGTGCCAGCAGCTTAGGGGACAGAAGAACTAGCTCCTACAATGAGCAGTTCTTC
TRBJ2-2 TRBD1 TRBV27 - CASSSGTGNTGELFF TGTGCCAGCAGTTCCGGGACAGGGAACACCGGGGAGCTGTTTTTT
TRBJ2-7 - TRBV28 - CASSLSGWGEQYF TGTGCCAGCAGTTTAAGCGGGTGGGGTGAGCAGTACTTC
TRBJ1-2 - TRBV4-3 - CASSQDRWNYGYTF TGCGCCAGCAGCCAAGATAGATGGAACTATGGCTACACCTTC
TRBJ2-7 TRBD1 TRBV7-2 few CASKPGQGAHEQYF TGTGCCAGCAAACCGGGACAGGGGGCCCACGAGCAGTACTTC
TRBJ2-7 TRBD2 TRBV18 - CASRSGRAGEQYF TGTGCCAGCCGTAGCGGGAGGGCCGGGGAGCAGTACTTC
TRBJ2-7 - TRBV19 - CASSIRTSYEQYF TGTGCCAGTAGTATTCGCACTAGCTACGAGCAGTACTTC
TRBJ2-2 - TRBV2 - CASREQGSPTGELFF TGTGCCAGCAGAGAACAGGGTTCTCCAACCGGGGAGCTGTTTTTT
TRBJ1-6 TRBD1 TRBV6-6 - CASSYSPGTGGSPLHF TGTGCCAGCAGTTACTCGCCCGGGACAGGGGGATCACCCCTCCACTTT
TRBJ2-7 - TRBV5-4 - CASSPVSGTELKQYF TGTGCCAGCAGCCCTGTTAGCGGTACGGAATTAAAGCAGTACTTC
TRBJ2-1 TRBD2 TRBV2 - CASSFGTSGYNEQFF TGTGCCAGCAGTTTCGGGACTAGCGGATACAATGAGCAGTTCTTC
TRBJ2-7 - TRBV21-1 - CASSNAGTGGHEQYF TGTGCCAGCAGCAATGCCGGGACAGGGGGCCACGAGCAGTACTTC
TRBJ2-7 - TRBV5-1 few CASSTGGVYEQYF TGCGCCAGCAGTACAGGGGGGGTCTACGAGCAGTACTTC
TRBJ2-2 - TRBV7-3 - CASSLQTGGATGELFF TGTGCCAGCAGCCTCCAGACTGGGGGGGCAACCGGGGAGCTGTTTTTT
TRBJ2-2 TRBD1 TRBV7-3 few CASSLGQGPYTGELFF TGTGCCAGCAGCCTAGGACAGGGCCCCTACACCGGGGAGCTGTTTTTT
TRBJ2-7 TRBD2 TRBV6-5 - CASSYGGGAYEQYF TGTGCCAGCAGTTACGGTGGGGGGGCCTACGAGCAGTACTTC
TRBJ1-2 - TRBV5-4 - CASSSLGGATRWTGGYTF TGTGCCAGCAGCTCCCTGGGAGGGGCGACACGTTGGACGGGAGGCTACACCTTC
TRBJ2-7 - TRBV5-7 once CASSPRDSYEQYF TGTGCCAGCAGCCCGCGGGACTCCTACGAGCAGTACTTC
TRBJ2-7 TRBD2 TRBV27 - CASSLRREGGEQYF TGTGCCAGCAGTTTGCGGCGGGAGGGAGGAGAGCAGTACTTC
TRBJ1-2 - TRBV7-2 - CASTTPGVGYGYTF TGTGCCAGCACCACCCCAGGGGTAGGTTATGGCTACACCTTC
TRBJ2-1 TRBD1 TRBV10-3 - CAIGRLGTAVDEQFF TGTGCCATCGGGCGATTGGGGACAGCAGTCGATGAGCAGTTCTTC
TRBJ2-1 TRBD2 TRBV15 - CATSQLRGLAGVGDEQFF TGTGCCACCAGCCAGCTTCGGGGCCTAGCGGGAGTTGGCGATGAGCAGTTCTTC
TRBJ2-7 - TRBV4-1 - CASSLQGNYEQYF TGCGCCAGCAGCCTGCAGGGGAACTACGAGCAGTACTTC